Listed below are T cell receptor beta chains from one sample, sequenced in a study of blood T cell repertoires in COVID-19. The table came from immunoSEQ multiplex PCR; TCRdb's copy has only in-frame clones and leaves some out. The data contain 3,000 to 4,000 clones, about 90% of them singletons. The source material was peripheral blood. The receptor source for this set is a man aged 50 to 59 with active COVID-19. CDR3s include the opening cysteine and the closing phenylalanine or tryptophan. Fields, in order: J gene, V gene, D gene, clone size, CDR3 protein, CDR3 DNA. The D gene is left open where the match is weak. Expanded clones get a size class; other rows say once, few or many, or leave the size out.

J gene: TRBJ2-1; V gene: TRBV29-1; D gene: -; clone size: -; CDR3 protein: CSVEQRGSYNEQFF; CDR3 DNA: TGCAGCGTTGAACAACGGGGGTCCTACAATGAGCAGTTCTTC
J gene: TRBJ2-2; V gene: TRBV7-8; D gene: -; clone size: -; CDR3 protein: CASSLAPRRGSGTTGTGELFF; CDR3 DNA: TGTGCCAGCAGCTTAGCCCCCAGAAGGGGTAGCGGAACTACTGGGACCGGGGAGCTGTTTTTT
J gene: TRBJ1-4; V gene: TRBV27; D gene: TRBD1; clone size: -; CDR3 protein: CASSAGTGPEKLFF; CDR3 DNA: TGTGCCAGCAGTGCCGGGACAGGACCTGAAAAACTGTTTTTT
J gene: TRBJ1-5; V gene: TRBV19; D gene: -; clone size: -; CDR3 protein: CASSHRAYSNQPQHF; CDR3 DNA: TGTGCCAGTAGCCACAGGGCTTATAGCAATCAGCCCCAGCATTTT
J gene: TRBJ2-7; V gene: TRBV29-1; D gene: TRBD2; clone size: -; CDR3 protein: CSVENIGLAGGREQYF; CDR3 DNA: TGCAGCGTTGAAAATATAGGACTAGCGGGAGGTAGAGAGCAGTACTTC
J gene: TRBJ2-6; V gene: TRBV19; D gene: TRBD2; clone size: -; CDR3 protein: CASSKRGDGANVLTF; CDR3 DNA: TGTGCCAGTAGTAAGCGGGGGGATGGGGCCAACGTCCTGACTTTC
J gene: TRBJ2-1; V gene: TRBV28; D gene: -; clone size: -; CDR3 protein: CASSSPMEQSYNEQFF; CDR3 DNA: TGTGCCAGCAGTTCCCCAATGGAACAGAGCTACAATGAGCAGTTCTTC
J gene: TRBJ1-4; V gene: TRBV6-5; D gene: -; clone size: -; CDR3 protein: CASQGLGEKLFF; CDR3 DNA: TGTGCCAGCCAGGGTCTCGGGGAAAAACTGTTTTTT
J gene: TRBJ2-1; V gene: TRBV5-1; D gene: -; clone size: -; CDR3 protein: CASSSGLGPGNEQFF; CDR3 DNA: TGCGCCAGCAGTTCCGGACTGGGCCCGGGCAATGAGCAGTTCTTC
J gene: TRBJ2-4; V gene: TRBV6-5; D gene: -; clone size: -; CDR3 protein: CASSSVLNIQYF; CDR3 DNA: TGTGCCAGCAGCTCTGTATTAAACATTCAGTACTTC
J gene: TRBJ2-3; V gene: TRBV29-1; D gene: TRBD2; clone size: -; CDR3 protein: CSAGGWNTDTQYF; CDR3 DNA: TGCAGCGCCGGGGGGTGGAACACAGATACGCAGTATTTT
J gene: TRBJ2-1; V gene: TRBV4-3; D gene: -; clone size: -; CDR3 protein: CASSRKQALDNEQFF; CDR3 DNA: TGCGCCAGCAGCAGAAAACAGGCTTTGGACAATGAGCAGTTCTTC
J gene: TRBJ2-6; V gene: TRBV5-6; D gene: -; clone size: -; CDR3 protein: CASHITGGPGANVLTF; CDR3 DNA: TGTGCCAGCCACATTACGGGGGGCCCTGGGGCCAACGTCCTGACTTTC
J gene: TRBJ2-2; V gene: TRBV19; D gene: -; clone size: -; CDR3 protein: CASSLTGELFF; CDR3 DNA: TGTGCCAGTAGCCTCACCGGGGAGCTGTTTTTT
J gene: TRBJ1-1; V gene: TRBV13; D gene: TRBD1; clone size: once; CDR3 protein: CASSNGQGLNTEAFF; CDR3 DNA: TGTGCCAGCAGCAACGGACAGGGGCTGAACACTGAAGCTTTCTTT
J gene: TRBJ2-7; V gene: TRBV27; D gene: TRBD2; clone size: -; CDR3 protein: CATTLASYEQYF; CDR3 DNA: TGTGCCACTACACTAGCGTCCTACGAGCAGTACTTC
J gene: TRBJ2-5; V gene: TRBV15; D gene: -; clone size: -; CDR3 protein: CATSRAYTTQETQYF; CDR3 DNA: TGTGCCACCAGCAGAGCTTACACAACCCAAGAGACCCAGTACTTC
J gene: TRBJ2-5; V gene: TRBV6-5; D gene: TRBD2; clone size: -; CDR3 protein: CASRRTSGSWETQYF; CDR3 DNA: TGTGCCAGCAGACGGACTAGCGGGAGCTGGGAGACCCAGTACTTC